The clone carrying this T cell receptor beta chain was seen once. Its specificity is not known. Generated by immunoSEQ multiplex PCR, the TCRdb table keeps only in-frame clones and is missing some. In the table there are about 77,000 clones, more than 85% of which are singletons. The entry originates in a study of T cell responses to AZD1222 COVID-19 vaccine. The study pooled second doses at about 4 or about 12 weeks. CDR1 and CDR2 from the germline V gene are SGHVS and FNYEAQ. The V segment lost 4 bases and the J segment 5 bases; nucleotides outside the gene matches: 5. The CDR3 runs to 14 residues. Findings and caveats of the study: Among the donors, most were white British and more were female, and clonal diversity was possibly underestimated. Seropositive at baseline were only six or seven AZD1222 recipients. The repertoires were collected only after the peak T cell response.

This receptor was taken from an adult who received the AZD1222 COVID-19 vaccine. Sequences were derived from peripheral blood, sampled 28 days after the second AZD1222 dose. The chain couples TRBV7-6 to TRBJ2-7; 10 bases map to TRBD1. CDR3 bases: TGTGCCAGCAGCTCCGGACAGGGGGGCGACGAGCAGTACTTC. Translated, it gives CASSSGQGGDEQYF.